The text below deals with one TCR beta chain. What it binds is unknown. These data belong to a study of cytomegalovirus exposure and HLA in healthy donors. Study-wide context: The 90 to 150 validation repertoires and the approximately 700 first-cohort repertoires shared a platform, a later analysis reported. Overall study results and limits: Associated with cytomegalovirus, according to the listing, were 150 to 200 TCR beta chains. Usually a TCR sequence was rare, but some public TCRs were found in many donors. Reportedly, cytomegalovirus status was diagnosed with high sensitivity and specificity.

Libraries were prepared by immunoSEQ multiplex PCR; TCRdb keeps only in-frame clonotypes and omits some of them. Of around 220,000 clones listed, 70% to 90% are singletons. The CDR3 spans 17 residues. Trimming left V 1 base short and J 4 bases short, with 17 bases between. Germline CDR1 SNHLY, CDR2 FYNNEI. The specimen sequenced was PBMCs. The chain has TRBV2 and TRBJ1-3; TRBD1 is a possible D gene (6 bases). The sequence came from a woman aged 18-30 years in good health and CMV-seronegative. The CDR3 region is CASSEGPQGRMGNTIYF. CDR3 in DNA: TGTGCCAGCAGTGAAGGACCGCAGGGGCGTATGGGAAACACCATATATTTT.